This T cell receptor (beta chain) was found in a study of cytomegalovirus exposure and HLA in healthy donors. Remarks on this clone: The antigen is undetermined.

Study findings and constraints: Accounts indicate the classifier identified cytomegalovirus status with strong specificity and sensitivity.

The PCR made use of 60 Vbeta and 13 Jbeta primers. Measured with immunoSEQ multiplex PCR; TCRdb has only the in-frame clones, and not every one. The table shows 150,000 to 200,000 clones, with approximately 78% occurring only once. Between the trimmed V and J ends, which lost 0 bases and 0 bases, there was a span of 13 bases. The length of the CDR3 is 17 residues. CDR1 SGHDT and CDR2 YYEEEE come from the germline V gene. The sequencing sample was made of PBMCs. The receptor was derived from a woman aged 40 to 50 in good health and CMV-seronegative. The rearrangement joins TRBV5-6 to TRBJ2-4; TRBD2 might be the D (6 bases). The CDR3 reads CASSLGYGDLAKNIQYF. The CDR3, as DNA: TGTGCCAGCAGCTTGGGATACGGGGACTTAGCCAAAAACATTCAGTACTTC.